Following are 2 T cell receptor beta chains from one sample sequenced in a study of T cell clonotyping in hematopoietic cell transplantation. The assay was immunoSEQ multiplex PCR, and TCRdb's table has in-frame clones only and misses some. The top ten hold approximately 5.3% of the sample, which has around 15,000 clones, approximately 91% seen once. Sequencing was carried out using peripheral blood mononuclear cells. Receptor source: a man aged 40-55 years in good health. Some clones in this sample may be carry-over from other donors' samples.

The rearrangement joins TRBV19 to TRBJ1-1; D not resolved. V dropped 4 bases and J dropped 5 bases, with 8 bases sitting between them. Germline V CDR1 and CDR2: LNHDA, SQIVND (reference sequence). CDR3 length: 12 amino acids. The CDR3 sequence is CASSTGRTEAFF. CDR3 nucleotides: TGTGCCAGTAGTACGGGTCGAACTGAAGCTTTCTTT.

This clone has only one observation. This sequence joins TRBV4-2 and TRBJ2-2, with a tentative D call TRBD1 (6 bases). Trimming removed 4 bases at V and 2 bases at J, with 17 bases between. Germline assignment: CDR1 LGHNA and CDR2 YNFKEQ. The CDR3 is 17 amino acids. CDR3 nucleotide sequence: TGTGCCAGCAGCCGTAACAGGGATGGGGTAAACACCGGGGAGCTGTTTTTT. Amino acid sequence: CASSRNRDGVNTGELFF.